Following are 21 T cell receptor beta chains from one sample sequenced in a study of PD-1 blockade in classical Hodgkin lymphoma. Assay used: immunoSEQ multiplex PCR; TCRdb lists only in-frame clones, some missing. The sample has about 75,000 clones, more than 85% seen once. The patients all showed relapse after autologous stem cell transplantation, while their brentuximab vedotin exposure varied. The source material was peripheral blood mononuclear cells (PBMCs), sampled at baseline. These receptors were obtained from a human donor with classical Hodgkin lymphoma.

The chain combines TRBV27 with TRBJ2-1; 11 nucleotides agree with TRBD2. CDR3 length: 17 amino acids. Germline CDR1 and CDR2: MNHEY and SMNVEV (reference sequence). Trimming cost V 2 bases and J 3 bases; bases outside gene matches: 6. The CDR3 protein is CASSLASGRTNYNEQFF. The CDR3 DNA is TGTGCCAGCAGTTTAGCTAGCGGGAGGACGAACTACAATGAGCAGTTCTTC.

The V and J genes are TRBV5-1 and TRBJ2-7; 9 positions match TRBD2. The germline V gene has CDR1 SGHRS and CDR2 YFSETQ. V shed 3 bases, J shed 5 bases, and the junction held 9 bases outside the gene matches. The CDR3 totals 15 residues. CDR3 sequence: CASSSLAGSLDEQYF. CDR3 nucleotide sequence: TGCGCCAGCAGCTCCCTAGCGGGATCCCTCGACGAGCAGTACTTC.

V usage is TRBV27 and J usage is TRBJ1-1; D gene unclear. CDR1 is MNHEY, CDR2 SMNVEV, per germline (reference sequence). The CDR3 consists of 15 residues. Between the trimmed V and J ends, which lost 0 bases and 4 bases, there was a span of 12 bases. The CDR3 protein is CASSLSLLASTEAFF. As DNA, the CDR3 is TGTGCCAGCAGTTTATCCCTACTTGCGTCCACTGAAGCTTTCTTT.

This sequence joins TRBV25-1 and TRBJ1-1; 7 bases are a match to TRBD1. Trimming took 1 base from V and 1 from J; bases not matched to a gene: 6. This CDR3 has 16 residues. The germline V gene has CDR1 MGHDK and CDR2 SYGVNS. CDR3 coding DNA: TGTGCCAGCAGTGAATTGACGGGACAGAGGAACACTGAAGCTTTCTTT. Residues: CASSELTGQRNTEAFF.

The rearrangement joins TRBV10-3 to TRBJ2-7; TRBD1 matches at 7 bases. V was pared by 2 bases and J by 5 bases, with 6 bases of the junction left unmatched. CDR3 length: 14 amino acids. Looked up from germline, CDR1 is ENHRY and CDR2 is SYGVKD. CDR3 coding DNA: TGTGCCATCAGTGAGACAGGGGAAGTAGACGAGCAGTACTTC. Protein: CAISETGEVDEQYF.

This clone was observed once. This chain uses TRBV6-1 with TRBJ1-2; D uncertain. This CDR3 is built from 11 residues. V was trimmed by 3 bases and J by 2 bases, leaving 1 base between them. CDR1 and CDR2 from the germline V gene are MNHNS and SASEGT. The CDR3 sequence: CASSDNYGYTF. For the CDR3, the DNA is TGTGCCAGCAGTGACAACTATGGCTACACCTTC.

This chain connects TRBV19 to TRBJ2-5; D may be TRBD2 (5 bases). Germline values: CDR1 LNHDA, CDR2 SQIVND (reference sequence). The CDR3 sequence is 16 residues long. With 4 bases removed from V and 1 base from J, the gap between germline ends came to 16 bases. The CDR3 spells CASSRWENAAQETQYF. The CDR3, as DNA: TGTGCCAGTAGTAGATGGGAGAACGCGGCCCAAGAGACCCAGTACTTC.

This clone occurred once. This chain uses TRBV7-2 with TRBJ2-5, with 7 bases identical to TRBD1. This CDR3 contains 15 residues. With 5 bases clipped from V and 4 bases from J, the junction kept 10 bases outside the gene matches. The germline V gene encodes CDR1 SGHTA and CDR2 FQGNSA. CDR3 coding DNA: TGTGCCAGCAGCCCCGAGGGGGCCCCAGGAGAGACCCAGTACTTC. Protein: CASSPEGAPGETQYF.

The CDR3 region has the DNA TGTGCCAGCAGTTCTCAGGGTAGGGGTGTTAGGACTGAAGCTTTCTTT. This codes for CASSSQGRGVRTEAFF. The J gene is TRBJ1-1, the V gene TRBV27; D may be TRBD1 (5 bases). Trimming stripped 4 bases from V and 5 bases from J, with 20 bases between. Germline V lookup: CDR1 MNHEY, CDR2 SMNVEV (reference sequence). This CDR3 spans 16 amino acids.

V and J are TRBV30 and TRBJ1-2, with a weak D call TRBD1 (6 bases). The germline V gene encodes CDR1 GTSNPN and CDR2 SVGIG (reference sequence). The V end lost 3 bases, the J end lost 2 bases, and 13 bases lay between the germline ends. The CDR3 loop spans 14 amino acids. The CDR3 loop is CAWRGTGLNYGYTF. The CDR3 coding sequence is TGTGCCTGGAGGGGTACAGGGCTGAACTATGGCTACACCTTC.

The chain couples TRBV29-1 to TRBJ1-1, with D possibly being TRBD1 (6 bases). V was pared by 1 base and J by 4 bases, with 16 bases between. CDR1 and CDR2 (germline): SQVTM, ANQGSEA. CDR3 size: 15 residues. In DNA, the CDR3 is TGCAGCGTTGAAGCAGGGGCGGCGGTAGGCACTGAAGCTTTCTTT. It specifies CSVEAGAAVGTEAFF.

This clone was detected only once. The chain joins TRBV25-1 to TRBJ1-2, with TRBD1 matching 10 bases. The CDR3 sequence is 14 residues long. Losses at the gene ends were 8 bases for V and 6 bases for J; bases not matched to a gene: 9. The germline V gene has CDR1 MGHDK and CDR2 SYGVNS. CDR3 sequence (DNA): TGTGCCAGCGCCAAGTCCGGGACAGGGGATGGCTACACCTTC. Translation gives CASAKSGTGDGYTF.

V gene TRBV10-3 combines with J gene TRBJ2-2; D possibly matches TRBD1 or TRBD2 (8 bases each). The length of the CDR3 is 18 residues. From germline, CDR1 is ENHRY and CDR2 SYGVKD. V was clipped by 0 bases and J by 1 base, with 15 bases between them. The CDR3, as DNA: TGTGCCATCAGTGAGTCCACAGGGGGGACTAGGAACACCGGGGAGCTGTTTTTT. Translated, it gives CAISESTGGTRNTGELFF.

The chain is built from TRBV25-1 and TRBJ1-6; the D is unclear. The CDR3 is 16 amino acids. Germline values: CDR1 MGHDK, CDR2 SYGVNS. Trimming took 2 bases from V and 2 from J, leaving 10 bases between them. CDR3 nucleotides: TGTGCCAGCAGTGAACCAAGGTCGCCCTATAATTCACCCCTCCACTTT. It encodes CASSEPRSPYNSPLHF.

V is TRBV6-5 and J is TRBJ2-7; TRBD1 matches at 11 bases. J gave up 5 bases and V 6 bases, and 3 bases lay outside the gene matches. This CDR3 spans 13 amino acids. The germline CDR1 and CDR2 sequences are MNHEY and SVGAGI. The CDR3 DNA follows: TGTGCCAGCAGCTGGGACAGGGGGGACGAGCAGTACTTC. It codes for CASSWDRGDEQYF.

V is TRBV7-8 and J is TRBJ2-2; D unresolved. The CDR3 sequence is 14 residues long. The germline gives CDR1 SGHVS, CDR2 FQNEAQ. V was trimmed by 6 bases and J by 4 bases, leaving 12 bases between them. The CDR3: CASRGSGGTGELFF. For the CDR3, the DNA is TGTGCCAGCAGAGGGTCGGGCGGCACCGGGGAGCTGTTTTTT.

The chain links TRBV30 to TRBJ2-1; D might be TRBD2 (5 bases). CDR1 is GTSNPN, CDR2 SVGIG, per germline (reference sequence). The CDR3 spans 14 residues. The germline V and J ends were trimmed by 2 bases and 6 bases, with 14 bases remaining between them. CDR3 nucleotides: TGTGCCTGGAGTCTGGCCCACCGGGGCAATGAGCAGTTCTTC. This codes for CAWSLAHRGNEQFF.

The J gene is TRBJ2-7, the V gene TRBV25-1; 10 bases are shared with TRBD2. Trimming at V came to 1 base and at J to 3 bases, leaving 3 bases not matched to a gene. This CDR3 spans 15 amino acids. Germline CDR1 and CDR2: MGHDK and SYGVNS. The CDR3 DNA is TGTGCCAGCAGTGAATCTATAGCGGGGGGCTACGAGCAGTACTTC. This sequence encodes CASSESIAGGYEQYF.

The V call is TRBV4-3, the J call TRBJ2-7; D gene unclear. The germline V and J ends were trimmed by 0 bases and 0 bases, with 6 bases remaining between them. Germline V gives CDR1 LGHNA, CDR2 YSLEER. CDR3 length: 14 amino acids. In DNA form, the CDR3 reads TGCGCCAGCAGCCAAGAGGCAACCTCCTACGAGCAGTACTTC. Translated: CASSQEATSYEQYF.

CDR3 residues: CASSPRAGMGETQYF. The CDR3 DNA reads as TGTGCCAGCAGCCCACGTGCGGGCATGGGGGAGACCCAGTACTTC. The chain combines TRBV14 with TRBJ2-5; weak D call: TRBD2 (5 bases). The germline V gene has CDR1 SGHDN and CDR2 FVKESK. The CDR3 is made up of 15 amino acids. The V and J ends lost 4 bases and 5 bases respectively, with 17 bases between them.

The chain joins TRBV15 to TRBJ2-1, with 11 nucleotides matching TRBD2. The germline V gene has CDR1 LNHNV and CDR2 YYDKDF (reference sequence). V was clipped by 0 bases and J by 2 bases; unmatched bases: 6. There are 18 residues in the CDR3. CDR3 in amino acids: CATSREELAGATYNEQFF. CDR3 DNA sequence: TGTGCCACCAGCAGAGAGGAACTAGCGGGGGCCACCTACAATGAGCAGTTCTTC.